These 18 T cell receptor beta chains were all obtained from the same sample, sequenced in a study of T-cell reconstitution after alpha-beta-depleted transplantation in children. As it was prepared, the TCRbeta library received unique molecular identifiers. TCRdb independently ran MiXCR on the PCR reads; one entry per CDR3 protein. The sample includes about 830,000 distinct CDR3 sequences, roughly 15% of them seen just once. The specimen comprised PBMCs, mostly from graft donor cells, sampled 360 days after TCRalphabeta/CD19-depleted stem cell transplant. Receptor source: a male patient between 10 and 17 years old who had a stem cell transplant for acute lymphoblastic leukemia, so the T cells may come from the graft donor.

The CDR3 DNA sequence: TGTGCCAGCAGCTTAGCCCTTCTTAACTATGGCTACACCTTC. As protein: CASSLALLNYGYTF. This chain connects TRBV7-9 to TRBJ1-2, with D unresolved. Trimming cost V 0 bases and J 1 base, with 6 bases left between them. The CDR3 has 14 residues. Germline loops: CDR1 SEHNR, CDR2 FQNEAQ (reference sequence). The variable domain in full, completed from reference TRBV7-9 and TRBJ1-2, reads DTGVSQNPRHKITKRGQNVTFRCDPISEHNRLYWYRQTLGQGPEFLTYFQNEAQLEKSRLLSDRFSAERPKGSFSTLEIQRTEQGDSAMYLCASSLALLNYGYTFGSGTRLTVV.

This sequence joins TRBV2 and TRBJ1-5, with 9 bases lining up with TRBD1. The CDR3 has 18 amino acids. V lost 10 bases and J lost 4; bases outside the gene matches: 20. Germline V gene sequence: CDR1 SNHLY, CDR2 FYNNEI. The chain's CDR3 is CAISLPYTTGGRNQPQHF. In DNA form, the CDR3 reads TGTGCCATCAGCTTACCCTATACGACAGGGGGAAGGAATCAGCCCCAGCATTTT.

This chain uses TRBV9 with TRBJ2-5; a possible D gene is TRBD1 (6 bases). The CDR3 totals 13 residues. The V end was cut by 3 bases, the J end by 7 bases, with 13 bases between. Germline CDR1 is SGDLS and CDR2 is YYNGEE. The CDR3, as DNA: TGTGCCAGCAGCGAATCACCCAGGGGGACCCAGTACTTC. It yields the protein CASSESPRGTQYF.

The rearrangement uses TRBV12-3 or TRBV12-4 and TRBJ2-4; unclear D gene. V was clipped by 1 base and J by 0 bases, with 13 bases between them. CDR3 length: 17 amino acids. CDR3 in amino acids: CASSLGRQLLAKNIQYF. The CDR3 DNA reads TGTGCCAGCAGTTTAGGACGGCAGCTATTAGCCAAAAACATTCAGTACTTC.

The CDR3 here is CASSHYEDSYNEQFF. In DNA form, the CDR3 reads TGTGCCAGCAGCCACTATGAGGACTCCTACAATGAGCAGTTCTTC. J is TRBJ2-1 and V is TRBV4-2; unclear D gene. Trimming took 3 bases from V and 0 from J, leaving 9 bases between them. Germline V gene data show CDR1 as LGHNA and CDR2 as YNFKEQ. CDR3 length: 15 amino acids.

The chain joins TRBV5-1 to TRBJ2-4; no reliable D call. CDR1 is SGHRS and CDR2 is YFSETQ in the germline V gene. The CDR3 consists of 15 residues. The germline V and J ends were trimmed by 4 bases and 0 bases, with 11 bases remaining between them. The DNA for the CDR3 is TGCGCCAGCAGCGTCACGCATCTAGCCAAAAACATTCAGTACTTC. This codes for CASSVTHLAKNIQYF.

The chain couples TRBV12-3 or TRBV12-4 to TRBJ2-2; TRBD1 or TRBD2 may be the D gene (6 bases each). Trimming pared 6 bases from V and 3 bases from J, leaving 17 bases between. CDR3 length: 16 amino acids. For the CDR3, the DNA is TGTGCCAGCAGCCCCCGCACTAGGGGGGACACCGGGGAGCTGTTTTTT. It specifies CASSPRTRGDTGELFF.

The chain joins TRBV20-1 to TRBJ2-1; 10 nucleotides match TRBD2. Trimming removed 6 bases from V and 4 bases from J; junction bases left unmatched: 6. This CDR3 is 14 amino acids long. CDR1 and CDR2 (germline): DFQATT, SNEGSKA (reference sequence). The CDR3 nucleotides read TGCAGTGCCAAGAGGACTAGCGGTTACAATGAGCAGTTCTTC. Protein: CSAKRTSGYNEQFF.

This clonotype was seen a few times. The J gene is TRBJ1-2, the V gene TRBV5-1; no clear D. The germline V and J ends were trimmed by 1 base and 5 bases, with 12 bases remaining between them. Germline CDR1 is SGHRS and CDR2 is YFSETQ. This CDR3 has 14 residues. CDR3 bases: TGCGCCAGCAGCTTGAAAAGTGGAGGGTATGGCTACACCTTC. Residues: CASSLKSGGYGYTF.

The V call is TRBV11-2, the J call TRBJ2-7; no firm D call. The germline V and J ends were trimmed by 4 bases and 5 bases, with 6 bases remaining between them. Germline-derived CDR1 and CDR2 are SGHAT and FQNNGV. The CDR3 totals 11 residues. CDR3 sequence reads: CASSSSHEQYF. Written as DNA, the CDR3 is TGTGCCAGCAGCTCCAGCCACGAGCAGTACTTC.

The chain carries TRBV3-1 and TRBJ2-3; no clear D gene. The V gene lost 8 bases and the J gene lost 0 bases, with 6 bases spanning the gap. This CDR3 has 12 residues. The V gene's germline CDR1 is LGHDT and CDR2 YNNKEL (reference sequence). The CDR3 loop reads CASWASTDTQYF. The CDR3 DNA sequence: TGTGCCAGCTGGGCAAGCACAGATACGCAGTATTTT.

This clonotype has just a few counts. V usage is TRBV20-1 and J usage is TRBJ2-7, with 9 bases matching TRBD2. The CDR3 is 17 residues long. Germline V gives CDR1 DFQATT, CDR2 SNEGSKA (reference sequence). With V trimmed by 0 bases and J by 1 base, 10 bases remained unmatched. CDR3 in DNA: TGCAGTGCTAGAGATCCCTGGGTAGCGGGAGTATCCTACGAGCAGTACTTC. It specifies CSARDPWVAGVSYEQYF.

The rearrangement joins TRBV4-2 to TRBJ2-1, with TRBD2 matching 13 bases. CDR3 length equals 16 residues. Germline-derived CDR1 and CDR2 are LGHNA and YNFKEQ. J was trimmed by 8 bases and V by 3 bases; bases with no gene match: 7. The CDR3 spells CASSQATSGRGHEQFF. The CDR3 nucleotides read TGTGCCAGCAGCCAGGCCACTAGCGGGAGGGGCCATGAGCAGTTCTTC.

The CDR3 loop is CSVRQGVSDTIYF. As DNA, the CDR3 is TGCAGCGTGCGACAGGGGGTCTCAGACACCATATATTTT. The chain joins TRBV29-1 to TRBJ1-3, with 9 bases aligning to TRBD1. CDR1 is SQVTM and CDR2 is ANQGSEA in the germline V gene. The CDR3 runs 13 residues. V dropped 6 bases and J dropped 8; count of bases not matched to a gene: 8. Supplemented by reference TRBV29-1 and TRBJ1-3, the full variable domain reads SAVISQKPSRDICQRGTSLTIQCQVDSQVTMMFWYRQQPGQSLTLIATANQGSEATYESGFVIDKFPISRPNLTFSTLTVSNMSPEDSSIYLCSVRQGVSDTIYFGEGSWLTVV.

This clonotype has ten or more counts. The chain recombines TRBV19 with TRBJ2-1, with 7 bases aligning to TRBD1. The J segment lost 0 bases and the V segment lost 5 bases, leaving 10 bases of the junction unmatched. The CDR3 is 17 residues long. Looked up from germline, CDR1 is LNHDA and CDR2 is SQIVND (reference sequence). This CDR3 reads CASSFTIGQVSYNEQFF. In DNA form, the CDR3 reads TGTGCCAGTAGTTTTACCATCGGACAGGTCTCCTACAATGAGCAGTTCTTC.

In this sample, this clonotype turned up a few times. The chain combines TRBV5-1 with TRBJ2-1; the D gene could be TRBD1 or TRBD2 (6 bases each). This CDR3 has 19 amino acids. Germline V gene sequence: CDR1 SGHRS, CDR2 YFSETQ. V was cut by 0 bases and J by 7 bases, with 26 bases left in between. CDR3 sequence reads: CASSLAGGGLRSVGNEQFF. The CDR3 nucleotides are TGCGCCAGCAGCTTGGCCGGAGGGGGGCTCCGCAGTGTGGGGAATGAGCAGTTCTTC.

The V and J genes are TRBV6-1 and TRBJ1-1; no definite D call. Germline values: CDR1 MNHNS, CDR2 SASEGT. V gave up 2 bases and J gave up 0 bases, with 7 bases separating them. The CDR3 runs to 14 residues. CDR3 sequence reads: CASSETTVNTEAFF. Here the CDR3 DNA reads TGTGCCAGCAGTGAAACTACGGTGAACACTGAAGCTTTCTTT.

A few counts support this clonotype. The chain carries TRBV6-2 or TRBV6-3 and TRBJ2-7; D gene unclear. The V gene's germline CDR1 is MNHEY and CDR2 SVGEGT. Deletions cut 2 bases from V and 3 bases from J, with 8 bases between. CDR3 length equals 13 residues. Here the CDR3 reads CASSYQHRYEQYF. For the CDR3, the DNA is TGTGCCAGCAGTTACCAACATCGCTACGAGCAGTACTTC.